One and the same sample provided the 18 T cell receptor beta chains below, sequenced in a study of response to subunit inactivated influenza vaccine. From the RT-PCR reads, TCRdb called clonotypes with MiXCR, one entry per CDR3 protein. The sample has roughly 630,000 distinct CDR3 sequences; 11% to 15% are singletons. The sample in question was PBMCs from blood, obtained 14 days before vaccination. These receptors were collected from a man aged 50-59 years who received an inactivated influenza vaccine.

The chain employs TRBV2 and TRBJ1-5; tentatively, D is TRBD1 (5 bases). CDR3 size: 14 residues. Trimming shortened V by 1 base and J by 1 base, and 5 bases separated the two germline ends. Germline V gene lookup returns CDR1 SNHLY and CDR2 FYNNEI. CDR3 in amino acids: CASSEGQSNQPQHF. The CDR3 DNA sequence: TGTGCCAGCAGTGAAGGACAGAGCAATCAGCCCCAGCATTTT.

The V gene is TRBV3-1, the J gene TRBJ1-2; D remains unclear. Trimming removed 4 bases at V and 7 bases at J, with 10 bases between. This CDR3 spans 12 amino acids. Per the germline V gene, CDR1 is LGHDT and CDR2 is YNNKEL (reference sequence). Here the CDR3 DNA reads TGTGCCAGCAGCCGGCCTAGTGGTGGCTACACCTTC. It translates to CASSRPSGGYTF.

This clonotype has more than one count but fewer than ten. This chain's CDR3 is CASSLDGGFKLDGYTF. CDR3 in DNA: TGTGCCAGCAGCTTAGATGGGGGTTTTAAGCTGGATGGCTACACCTTC. The V call is TRBV7-9, the J call TRBJ1-2; D perhaps matches TRBD1 (5 bases). The V and J ends lost 1 base and 6 bases respectively, with 18 bases between them. This CDR3 spans 16 amino acids. Germline V gene data show CDR1 as SEHNR and CDR2 as FQNEAQ (reference sequence).

This chain connects TRBV9 to TRBJ1-2; D is uncertain. Germline V gene data show CDR1 as SGDLS and CDR2 as YYNGEE. The V gene lost 2 bases and the J gene lost 0 bases, with 11 bases spanning the gap. The CDR3 covers 15 residues. In DNA, the CDR3 is TGTGCCAGCAGCGTGCAGTCTGAATCTAACTATGGCTACACCTTC. It is translated as CASSVQSESNYGYTF.

This clonotype was counted between two and nine times. CDR3 loop: CASSPDSGVTQYF. The CDR3 DNA reads as TGCGCCAGCAGCCCGGACTCTGGGGTTACGCAGTATTTT. The gene calls are TRBV5-1 and TRBJ2-3; possible D gene TRBD2, 5 bases. The CDR3 is 13 amino acids. The ends were cut back, 4 bases at V and 8 bases at J, with 14 bases in the middle. Looked up from germline, CDR1 is SGHRS and CDR2 is YFSETQ.

This chain links TRBV20-1 with TRBJ2-1, with 7 bases fitting TRBD2. V lost 1 base to trimming and J lost 4 bases; unmatched junction nucleotides: 10. CDR1 DFQATT and CDR2 SNEGSKA come from the germline V gene (reference sequence). This CDR3 contains 16 residues. The CDR3 nucleotides are TGCAGTGCTAGAGGCCGCGGGGCGGGAGTGTACAATGAGCAGTTCTTC. Its translation is CSARGRGAGVYNEQFF.

The CDR3 loop reads CASLSGTLSYEQYF. The CDR3 nucleotides read TGTGCCAGCCTTTCTGGGACTCTCTCCTACGAGCAGTACTTC. The chain couples TRBV28 to TRBJ2-7; weak D call: TRBD2 (6 bases). The CDR3 has 14 amino acids. V gave up 8 bases and J gave up 0 bases, with 14 bases separating them. From germline, CDR1 is MDHEN and CDR2 SYDVKM.

This chain uses TRBV10-3 with TRBJ1-2; D unclear. V lost 0 bases and J lost 4, with 9 bases in between. Germline CDR1 is ENHRY and CDR2 is SYGVKD. The CDR3 is 14 amino acids. The CDR3 loop is CAISESNQAYGYTF. In DNA form, the CDR3 reads TGTGCCATCAGTGAGTCGAACCAGGCCTATGGCTACACCTTC.

The chain uses TRBV29-1 and TRBJ1-1; tentative D call: TRBD1 (5 bases). V lost 5 bases to trimming and J lost 0 bases, with 13 bases between them. Germline CDR1 reads SQVTM; CDR2 reads ANQGSEA. The CDR3 sequence is 14 residues long. The chain's CDR3 is CSVSLGTVNTEAFF. CDR3 sequence (DNA): TGCAGCGTTTCCTTAGGGACGGTGAACACTGAAGCTTTCTTT.

This clonotype was detected many times. As DNA, the CDR3 is TGTGCCAGCTCCGAGGCCGAGATTGAAGCTTTCTTT. It is translated as CASSEAEIEAFF. The chain is built from TRBV2 and TRBJ1-1; D not resolved. V was pared by 8 bases and J by 7 bases, with 14 bases between. The CDR3 is 12 residues long. CDR1 is SNHLY, CDR2 FYNNEI, per germline.

The chain links TRBV11-2 to TRBJ2-5; the D call may be TRBD1 or TRBD2 (5 bases each). There are 16 residues in the CDR3. Looked up from germline, CDR1 is SGHAT and CDR2 is FQNNGV. Trimming stripped 0 bases from V and 1 base from J, with 12 bases between. CDR3 region: CASSLDLGTLQETQYF. Here the CDR3 DNA reads TGTGCCAGCAGCTTAGATCTGGGGACCCTCCAAGAGACCCAGTACTTC.

This chain uses TRBV29-1 with TRBJ2-1, with D possibly called TRBD1 or TRBD2 (5 bases each). Germline V gene sequence: CDR1 SQVTM, CDR2 ANQGSEA. The CDR3 totals 14 residues. The V end was cut by 4 bases, the J end by 7 bases, with 17 bases between. The CDR3 DNA reads TGCAGCGTTGCCCGGGACCCAGGTGAGAATGAGCAGTTCTTC. Amino acid sequence: CSVARDPGENEQFF.

There are many counts of this clonotype. This rearrangement joins TRBV2 to TRBJ2-1; D possibly corresponds to TRBD1 (6 bases). The CDR3 covers 14 residues. Germline lookup yields CDR1 SNHLY and CDR2 FYNNEI. V was cut by 8 bases and J by 4 bases, with 15 bases left in between. As DNA, the CDR3 is TGTGCCAGCTCAAGACAGGCGATATACAATGAGCAGTTCTTC. It translates to CASSRQAIYNEQFF.

There are many counts of this clonotype. V usage is TRBV5-1 and J usage is TRBJ2-7, with TRBD1 matching 9 bases. Unmatched junction bases numbered 6, after V lost 0 bases and J lost 5 bases. The CDR3 is made up of 15 amino acids. The germline V gene encodes CDR1 SGHRS and CDR2 YFSETQ. CDR3 nucleotide sequence: TGCGCCAGCAGCTTGGTACAGGGGGCTAGGAACGAGCAGTACTTC. It yields the protein CASSLVQGARNEQYF.

This clonotype was seen more than once but under ten times. The chain is built from TRBV5-5 and TRBJ2-3, with TRBD1 identical over 9 bases. The ends lost 2 bases at V and 4 bases at J; junction bases unmatched: 5. The CDR3 is made up of 15 amino acids. Germline CDR1 reads SGHKS; CDR2 reads YYEKEE (reference sequence). The CDR3 is CASSFQTGGADTQYF. CDR3 nucleotides: TGTGCCAGCAGCTTCCAGACAGGGGGGGCAGATACGCAGTATTTT.

The chain uses TRBV20-1 and TRBJ2-3, with a tentative D call TRBD2 (5 bases). The V end was cut by 5 bases, the J end by 1 base, with 19 bases between. This CDR3 has 16 residues. Germline lookup yields CDR1 DFQATT and CDR2 SNEGSKA (reference sequence). The CDR3 sequence is CSACGLVGIRTDTQYF. CDR3 nucleotide sequence: TGCAGTGCTTGCGGGCTGGTGGGGATCCGCACAGATACGCAGTATTTT.

This chain links TRBV28 with TRBJ1-2; the D gene is possibly TRBD1 (5 bases). The germline V and J ends were trimmed by 6 bases and 4 bases, with 18 bases remaining between them. The V gene's germline CDR1 is MDHEN and CDR2 SYDVKM. The CDR3 sequence is 15 residues long. The CDR3 bases are TGTGCCAGCAGGGCCCCTGTGGGGCCTTTCTATGGCTACACCTTC. Amino acids: CASRAPVGPFYGYTF.

This clonotype came up many times. The rearrangement uses TRBV27 and TRBJ1-1; D call uncertain. The CDR3 extends over 14 amino acids. Germline CDR1 is MNHEY and CDR2 is SMNVEV (reference sequence). Trimming pared 3 bases from V and 4 bases from J, leaving 12 bases between. The CDR3 bases are TGTGCCAGCAGTTTCGGCCCCGCGGGCACTGAAGCTTTCTTT. Its protein is CASSFGPAGTEAFF.